This TCR beta chain came from a study of long-term antiretroviral therapy in people with HIV. Survey-level resolution applied to immunoSEQ assay v3.0. TCRdb keeps only in-frame clones here, not all; method: immunoSEQ multiplex PCR. The data show tens of thousands of clones, 70% to 85% seen once. The CDR3 contains 15 residues. J was trimmed by 4 bases and V by 5 bases; bases with no gene match: 12. The germline V gene has CDR1 SQVTM and CDR2 ANQGSEA. V and J are TRBV29-1 and TRBJ2-7, with TRBD1 matching over 9 bases. The source was unsorted PBMCs, collected 0.7 years before starting antiretroviral therapy. This clonotype was obtained from a man aged 25-45 years with HIV. CDR3 nucleotides: TGCAGCGTTAGTCAGGACTGGACAGGGGTATACGAGCAGTACTTC. Residues: CSVSQDWTGVYEQYF.